Each of the 10 T cell receptor beta chains below was sequenced from the same sample in a study of follicular helper T cells after annual influenza vaccination. The time point: 2014-2015 season, 7 days after vaccination. TCRdb's copy holds only in-frame clones and misses some; the assay was immunoSEQ multiplex PCR. The top ten clones hold 0.34% of a sample with about 10,000 clones, roughly four fifths of them seen once. The sample was CXCR5- memory CD4+ T cells sorted from blood, taken 7 days after influenza vaccination. The receptors derive from an adult who received the influenza vaccine.

The chain uses TRBV4-1 and TRBJ1-2; D unclear. Trimming stripped 0 bases from V and 4 bases from J, with 9 bases between. The CDR3 contains 14 residues. CDR1 is MGHRA and CDR2 is YSYEKL in the germline V gene. In nucleotides, the CDR3 is TGCGCCAGCAGCCAAGAACAGAGAGGCTATGGCTACACCTTC. Amino acids: CASSQEQRGYGYTF.

The chain couples TRBV7-2 to TRBJ1-1; D is perhaps TRBD1 (5 bases). Germline-derived CDR1 and CDR2 are SGHTA and FQGNSA. V lost 5 bases and J 2 bases, leaving 15 bases between the germline ends. This CDR3 region has 15 residues. CDR3 region: CASSETRDPNTEAFF. CDR3 sequence (DNA): TGTGCCAGCAGCGAAACCAGGGACCCAAACACTGAAGCTTTCTTT.

V gene TRBV4-3 combines with J gene TRBJ2-1, with 9 bases identical to TRBD2. There are 15 residues in the CDR3. With 4 bases clipped from V and 6 bases from J, the junction kept 7 bases outside the gene matches. The germline CDR1 and CDR2 sequences are LGHNA and YSLEER. The CDR3, as DNA: TGCGCCAGCAGCCTCGCGGGGGGGAATCGCAATGAGCAGTTCTTC. Translation: CASSLAGGNRNEQFF.

This chain links TRBV5-4 with TRBJ2-3; D uncertain. There are 16 residues in the CDR3. The V end lost 1 base, the J end lost 0 bases, and 12 bases lay between the germline ends. CDR1 and CDR2 (germline): SGHNT, YYREEE (reference sequence). CDR3 coding DNA: TGTGCCAGCAGCTTGAGGGCTGCCCCTAGCACAGATACGCAGTATTTT. Translating gives CASSLRAAPSTDTQYF.

The chain is built from TRBV7-2 and TRBJ2-7; no definite D call. The V and J ends lost 5 bases and 5 bases respectively, with 13 bases between them. The length of the CDR3 is 13 residues. The V gene's germline CDR1 is SGHTA and CDR2 FQGNSA. CDR3 protein: CASSGLEWNEQYF. CDR3 bases: TGTGCCAGCAGCGGTCTGGAATGGAACGAGCAGTACTTC.

The chain couples TRBV7-3 to TRBJ2-1; 10 bases line up with TRBD2. Losses at the gene ends were 5 bases for V and 5 bases for J; bases not matched to a gene: 3. CDR1 and CDR2 (germline): SGHTA, FQGTGA. The CDR3 spans 14 residues. The CDR3 region has the DNA TGTGCCAGCAGCCCAGCGGGGGGGAACAATGAGCAGTTCTTC. Translation: CASSPAGGNNEQFF.

The V gene is TRBV4-3, the J gene TRBJ2-7, with D tentatively TRBD2 (6 bases). The CDR3 covers 15 residues. Germline values: CDR1 LGHNA, CDR2 YSLEER. V was clipped by 3 bases and J by 6 bases, with 18 bases between them. The chain's CDR3 is CASSQGPPGGSEQYF. CDR3 DNA: TGCGCCAGCAGCCAGGGACCGCCTGGGGGGTCCGAGCAGTACTTC.

J is TRBJ2-2 and V is TRBV19; D unresolved. In germline, CDR1 is LNHDA, CDR2 SQIVND (reference sequence). Trimming shortened V by 3 bases and J by 7 bases, and 6 bases separated the two germline ends. CDR3 length equals 12 residues. The CDR3 protein is CASSIKDGELFF. In DNA, the CDR3 is TGTGCCAGTAGTATTAAAGACGGGGAGCTGTTTTTT.

This clone showed up just once. The chain has TRBV11-3 and TRBJ2-4; weak D call: TRBD1 (5 bases). CDR1 is SGHNT and CDR2 is YENEEA in the germline V gene. The ends were cut back, 5 bases at V and 0 bases at J, with 17 bases in the middle. CDR3 length: 17 amino acids. The CDR3 loop is CASSPMGPNLAKNIQYF. Written as DNA, the CDR3 is TGTGCCAGCAGCCCGATGGGGCCGAACCTAGCCAAAAACATTCAGTACTTC. Drawing the rest from reference TRBV11-3 and TRBJ2-4, the complete variable domain is EAGVVQSPRYKIIEKKQPVAFWCNPISGHNTLYWYLQNLGQGPELLIRYENEEAVDDSQLPKDRFSAERLKGVDSTLKIQPAELGDSAVYLCASSPMGPNLAKNIQYFGAGTRLSVL.

This sequence joins TRBV5-8 and TRBJ2-2; TRBD1 agrees at 8 bases. V lost 4 bases, J lost 1 base, and 3 bases stayed unmatched. The CDR3 has 15 residues. Germline assignment: CDR1 SGHTS and CDR2 YDEGEE. The DNA of the CDR3 is TGTGCCAGCAGCCAGGGGGCATTGAACACCGGGGAGCTGTTTTTT. Its translation: CASSQGALNTGELFF.